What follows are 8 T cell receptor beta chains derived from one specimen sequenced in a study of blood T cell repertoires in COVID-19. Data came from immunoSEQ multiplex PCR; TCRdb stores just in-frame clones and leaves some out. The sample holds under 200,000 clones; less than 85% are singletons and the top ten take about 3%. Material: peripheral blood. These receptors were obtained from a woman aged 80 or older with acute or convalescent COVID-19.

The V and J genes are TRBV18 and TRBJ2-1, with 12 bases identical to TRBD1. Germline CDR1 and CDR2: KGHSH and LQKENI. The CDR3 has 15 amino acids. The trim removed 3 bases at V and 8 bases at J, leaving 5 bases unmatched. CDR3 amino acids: CASSPIGTGGHEQFF. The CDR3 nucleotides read TGTGCCAGCTCACCGATCGGGACAGGGGGCCATGAGCAGTTCTTC.

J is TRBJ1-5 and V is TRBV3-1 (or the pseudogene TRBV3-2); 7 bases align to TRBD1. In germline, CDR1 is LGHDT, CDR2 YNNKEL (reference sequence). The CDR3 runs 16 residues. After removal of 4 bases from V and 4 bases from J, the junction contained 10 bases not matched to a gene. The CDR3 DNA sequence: TGTGCCAGCAGCCCCACCAGCGGCAGGGGGAATCAGCCCCAGCATTTT. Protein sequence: CASSPTSGRGNQPQHF.

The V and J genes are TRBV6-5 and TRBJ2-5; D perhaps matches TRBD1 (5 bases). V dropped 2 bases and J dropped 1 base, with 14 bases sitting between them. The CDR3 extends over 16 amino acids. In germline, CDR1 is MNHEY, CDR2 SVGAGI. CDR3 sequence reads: CASSYRPLGAQETQYF. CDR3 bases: TGTGCCAGCAGTTACAGACCTCTAGGGGCCCAAGAGACCCAGTACTTC.

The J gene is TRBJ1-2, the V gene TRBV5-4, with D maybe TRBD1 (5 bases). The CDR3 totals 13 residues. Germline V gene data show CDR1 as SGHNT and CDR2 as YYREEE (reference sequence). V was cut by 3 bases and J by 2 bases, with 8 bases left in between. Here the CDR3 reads CASSSRQNYGYTF. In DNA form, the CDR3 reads TGTGCCAGCAGCTCCAGACAGAACTATGGCTACACCTTC.

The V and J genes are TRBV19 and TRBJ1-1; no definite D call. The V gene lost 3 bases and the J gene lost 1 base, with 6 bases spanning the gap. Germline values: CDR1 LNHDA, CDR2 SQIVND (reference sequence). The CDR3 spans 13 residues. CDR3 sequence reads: CASSIAANTEAFF. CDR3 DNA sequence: TGTGCCAGTAGTATTGCGGCGAACACTGAAGCTTTCTTT.

As DNA, the CDR3 is TGTGCCAGCAGCCTCCGGGACAGGCACACTGAAGCTTTCTTT. It codes for CASSLRDRHTEAFF. The chain combines TRBV5-4 with TRBJ1-1, with TRBD1 matching over 8 bases. The junction had 5 bases not matched to a gene; V was cut back by 4 bases and J by 3 bases. Germline V gene lookup returns CDR1 SGHNT and CDR2 YYREEE (reference sequence). CDR3 length: 14 residues.

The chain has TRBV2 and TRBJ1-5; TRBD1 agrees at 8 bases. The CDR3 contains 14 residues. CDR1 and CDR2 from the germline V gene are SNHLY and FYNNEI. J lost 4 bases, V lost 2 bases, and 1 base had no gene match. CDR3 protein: CASSEQGANQPQHF. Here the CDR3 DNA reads TGTGCCAGCAGTGAACAGGGGGCGAATCAGCCCCAGCATTTT.

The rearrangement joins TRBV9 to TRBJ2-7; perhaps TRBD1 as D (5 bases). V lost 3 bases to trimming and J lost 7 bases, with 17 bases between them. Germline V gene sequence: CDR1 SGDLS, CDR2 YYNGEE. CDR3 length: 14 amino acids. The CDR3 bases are TGTGCCAGCAGCGCTAGGGGTCTCGTGGGGGAGCAGTACTTC. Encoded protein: CASSARGLVGEQYF.